A selection of T cell receptor beta chains follows, all from one sample in a study of beta chain features in type 1 diabetes. Sequencing was performed with immunoSEQ multiplex PCR; in TCRdb, only in-frame clones are kept and a portion is missing. Among 400,000 to 450,000 clones listed, 11% to 15% were seen once. The sequenced sample consisted of naive CD4+ T cells from blood. The receptor source for this set is a man younger than 45 in good health. Each CDR3 is given with its conserved first and last residue. D genes are given only for firm matches. Size values are once, few and many counts, or a class for expanded clones, and some rows have none.

clone_size	d_call	v_call	j_call	cdr3_nt	cdr3_aa
few	NA	TRBV10-1	TRBJ1-6	TGCGCCAGCAGTGAGGACGCAAATTCACCCCTCCACTTT	CASSEDANSPLHF
NA	NA	TRBV29-1	TRBJ2-3	TGCAGCGTTGGGGCAGGGGAGGCAGATACGCAGTATTTT	CSVGAGEADTQYF
NA	NA	TRBV21-1	TRBJ2-2	TGTGCCAGCACTGACACCGGGGAGCTGTTTTTT	CASTDTGELFF
NA	NA	TRBV10-2	TRBJ1-6	TGCGCCAGCAGTGAGGGAGCTCTTTATAATTCACCCCTCCACTTT	CASSEGALYNSPLHF
few	NA	TRBV9	TRBJ2-5	TGTGCCAGCAGCGTAGGCCCGGGTCAAGAGACCCAGTACTTC	CASSVGPGQETQYF
few	NA	TRBV2	TRBJ1-2	TGTGCCAGCAGTGAATTTGGTGGCTACACCTTC	CASSEFGGYTF
NA	TRBD1	TRBV30	TRBJ1-2	TGTGCCTGGAGTGTAAACAGGGGCCACTTTGGCTACACCTTC	CAWSVNRGHFGYTF
NA	TRBD2	TRBV9	TRBJ2-5	TGTGCCAGCAGCGTAGATGCGGGCGGGAGGGCAGCAGAGACCCAGTACTTC	CASSVDAGGRAAETQYF
few	NA	TRBV7-2	TRBJ1-1	TGTGCCAGCAGCGGACCGTACAAGAACACTGAAGCTTTCTTT	CASSGPYKNTEAFF
few	NA	TRBV29-1	TRBJ1-4	TGCAGCGTTGCAGTCGCAGCTAATGAAAAACTGTTTTTT	CSVAVAANEKLFF
few	NA	TRBV7-2	TRBJ1-2	TGTGCCAGCAGCCCCAGGTCGCATAACTATGGCTACACCTTC	CASSPRSHNYGYTF
once	NA	TRBV4-3	TRBJ2-7	TGCGCCAGCAGCCAAGAGTTTCAGCGAGCCTACGAGCAGTACTTC	CASSQEFQRAYEQYF
few	TRBD2	TRBV28	TRBJ2-5	TGTGCCAGCAGTTCGACTAGCGGGGGACCCCCGGGGACCCAGTACTTC	CASSSTSGGPPGTQYF
NA	TRBD2	TRBV7-2	TRBJ2-4	TGTGCCAGCAGCCAGGGGGGACTAGCGGTAGCCAAAAACATTCAGTACTTC	CASSQGGLAVAKNIQYF
NA	NA	TRBV18	TRBJ2-7	TGTGCCAGCTCACCATCCCAGGGCTACGAGCAGTACTTC	CASSPSQGYEQYF
NA	NA	TRBV4-2	TRBJ2-2	TGTGCCAGCAGCCATCCACAAGGGGACGGGGAGCTGTTTTTT	CASSHPQGDGELFF
NA	TRBD2	TRBV29-1	TRBJ2-1	TGCAGCGGATTCCTAGCGGGAGGGCCACTCCTCGATGAGCAGTTCTTC	CSGFLAGGPLLDEQFF
few	TRBD2	TRBV4-3	TRBJ2-3	TGCGCCAGCAGCCAAGACCCAGCGGGAAATCTCAGAGATACGCAGTATTTT	CASSQDPAGNLRDTQYF
few	NA	TRBV9	TRBJ1-2	TGTGCCAGCAGCGTGTCTGGGGCTTTGGAAGGCTACACCTTC	CASSVSGALEGYTF
NA	NA	TRBV29-1	TRBJ2-3	TGCAGCGTTGAGTATCCCAGGGGCTCAGATACGCAGTATTTT	CSVEYPRGSDTQYF
NA	NA	TRBV7-9	TRBJ2-7	TGTGCCAGCAGCCATAACGGGGACTCCTACGAGCAGTACTTC	CASSHNGDSYEQYF
few	NA	TRBV29-1	TRBJ2-7	TGCAGCGTTGGCGGGGCGTACGAGCAGTACTTC	CSVGGAYEQYF
few	NA	TRBV9	TRBJ2-1	TGTGCCAGCAGCGTTTCTGGGAACTACAATGAGCAGTTCTTC	CASSVSGNYNEQFF
few	NA	TRBV5-1	TRBJ2-7	TGCGCCAGCAGCCCCGGAGTTGGGGTTTACCACGAGCAGTACTTC	CASSPGVGVYHEQYF
few	NA	TRBV19	TRBJ2-5	TGTGCCAGTAGTCCCCGTGTCGTACGGGAGACCCAGTACTTC	CASSPRVVRETQYF
few	NA	TRBV7-9	TRBJ2-3	TGTGCCAGCAGCCCCATGCCAGGGGCTAGCACAGATACGCAGTATTTT	CASSPMPGASTDTQYF
few	NA	TRBV2	TRBJ1-1	TGTGCCAGCAAAGACACGCGGAACACTGAAGCTTTCTTT	CASKDTRNTEAFF
few	NA	TRBV7-8	TRBJ2-1	TGTGCCAGCAGCTTAGCCAGATCGGGTGAGCAGTTCTTC	CASSLARSGEQFF
NA	TRBD1	TRBV7-6	TRBJ2-3	TGTGCCAGCAGCTACCCGCCGAGACAGGGGTTGCCAGATACGCAGTATTTT	CASSYPPRQGLPDTQYF
NA	NA	TRBV29-1	TRBJ1-1	TGCAGCGTTGAAGGGGGGCAAGTAGAAGCTTTCTTT	CSVEGGQVEAFF
few	TRBD1	TRBV10-2	TRBJ2-5	TGCGCCAGCAGTGGTAGGCAGGGGGTTGGCGAGACCCAGTACTTC	CASSGRQGVGETQYF
few	NA	TRBV4-2	TRBJ1-2	TGTGCCAGCAGCCAGGGGGTAGGCTATGGCTACACCTTC	CASSQGVGYGYTF
few	TRBD1	TRBV4-1	TRBJ1-3	TGCGCCAGCAGCCAATTCCCCCAGGGGGCCTCTGGAAACACCATATATTTT	CASSQFPQGASGNTIYF
NA	NA	TRBV30	TRBJ2-5	TGTGCCTGGAGTCACGGCCCCGGGGAGACCCAGTACTTC	CAWSHGPGETQYF
NA	NA	TRBV6-4	TRBJ2-3	TGTGCCAGCAGTGACAGGAGCACAGATACGCAGTATTTT	CASSDRSTDTQYF
NA	TRBD1	TRBV5-6	TRBJ1-6	TGTGCCAGCAGACCTCAGGGGGCTGGTAATTCACCCCTCCACTTT	CASRPQGAGNSPLHF
NA	NA	TRBV2	TRBJ2-1	TGTGCCAGCAGTGCTGAGACAGGCCCTTACAATGAGCAGTTCTTC	CASSAETGPYNEQFF